This passage covers 4 T cell receptor beta chains from one sample sequenced in a study of tumor-infiltrating lymphocytes in primary liver carcinoma. Priming with a constant-region primer yielded TCR beta cDNA from around 540 ng total RNA. The TCR beta library was amplified through three nested multiplex PCR rounds in a modified ARM-PCR procedure. Amplification in the first two PCR rounds was performed using TRBV1-TRBV30 forward primers and a C-beta reverse primer for approximately 10 cycles each. A single record per CDR3 protein comes from TCRdb applying MiXCR to the multiplex PCR reads. Of roughly 120,000 distinct CDR3 sequences listed, less than 80% are singletons. Unsorted bulk tissue (roughly 17-33 mg) underwent RNA and DNA co-extraction. The sequenced sample was liver tumor tissue from sampling region 1. Stated subset: tumor region T1, superior pole. The receptor source for this set is a woman between 55 and 75 years old with primary liver carcinoma and hepatitis B virus infection.

V usage is TRBV11-3 and J usage is TRBJ2-2, with TRBD1 matching over 7 bases. Germline V gene data show CDR1 as SGHNT and CDR2 as YENEEA. The J segment lost 4 bases and the V segment lost 5 bases, leaving 7 bases of the junction unmatched. This CDR3 spans 15 amino acids. The CDR3 is CASSQGDNSTGELFF. The CDR3 DNA reads TGTGCCAGCAGCCAGGGGGATAACAGCACCGGGGAGCTGTTTTTT.

This clonotype was detected many times. The chain joins TRBV29-1 to TRBJ2-5, with 8 positions matching TRBD2. CDR1 and CDR2 (germline): SQVTM, ANQGSEA. There are 14 residues in the CDR3. Trimming removed 4 bases from V and 1 base from J; junction bases left unmatched: 5. The CDR3 protein is CSVVKRESQETQYF. The CDR3 DNA is TGCAGCGTTGTCAAGCGGGAGTCCCAAGAGACCCAGTACTTC.

On this clonotype itself: A much larger clone is a single base away; this may be a read error. The chain uses TRBV29-1 and TRBJ2-3; 7 bases agree with TRBD2. Germline V gene sequence: CDR1 SQVTM, CDR2 ANQGSEA. V dropped 3 bases and J dropped 4; count of bases not matched to a gene: 7. The CDR3 has 14 amino acids. The CDR3 is CSVDNAGAADTQYF. CDR3 nucleotides: TGCAGCGTTGACAACGCGGGAGCGGCAGATACGCAGTATTTT.

The J gene is TRBJ1-2, the V gene TRBV5-1; 9 positions agree with TRBD1. Per germline, CDR1 SGHRS and CDR2 YFSETQ. V was clipped by 5 bases and J by 2 bases; unmatched bases: 7. The CDR3 loop spans 15 amino acids. The DNA for the CDR3 is TGCGCCAGCAGAATGGACAGGGGCTCCAACTATGGCTACACCTTC. This gives the protein CASRMDRGSNYGYTF. Filled out from reference TRBV5-1 and TRBJ1-2, the complete variable domain reads KAGVTQTPRYLIKTRGQQVTLSCSPISGHRSVSWYQQTPGQGLQFLFEYFSETQRNKGNFPGRFSGRQFSNSRSEMNVSTLELGDSALYLCASRMDRGSNYGYTFGSGTRLTVV.